This T cell receptor beta chain was sequenced for a study of blood T cell repertoires in COVID-19. On the study more broadly: COVID-19 samples collected from the United States, Italy and Spain covered acute and convalescent phases. PBMCs, B-cell-depleted T cells, or T cells were the source of the cDNA or gDNA that made up the material.

Original methodology: For nucleated cells, counts were estimated from reference gene primer amplification. Here immunoSEQ multiplex PCR was the method, and the copy in TCRdb shows in-frame clones only, minus some. V, J and clone size are those of that table, while D and trimming were read from the DNA. Here the sample spans tens of thousands of clones, approximately 91% being singletons. Germline CDR1 is SEHNR and CDR2 is FQNEAQ (reference sequence). This CDR3 spans 15 amino acids. This clone was observed once. At one boundary the junction diverges from the germline segment, which might be a read error.

V is TRBV7-9 and J is TRBJ1-2; the D is unclear. This clonotype was sampled from a human donor in a cohort sampled during active COVID-19. The donor label of this sample is uncertain. Source material: peripheral blood. This chain's CDR3 is CASNLEAGPLLGYTF. CDR3 nucleotide sequence: TGTGCCAGCAACTTAGAGGCAGGTCCGCTATTGGGCTACACCTTC.